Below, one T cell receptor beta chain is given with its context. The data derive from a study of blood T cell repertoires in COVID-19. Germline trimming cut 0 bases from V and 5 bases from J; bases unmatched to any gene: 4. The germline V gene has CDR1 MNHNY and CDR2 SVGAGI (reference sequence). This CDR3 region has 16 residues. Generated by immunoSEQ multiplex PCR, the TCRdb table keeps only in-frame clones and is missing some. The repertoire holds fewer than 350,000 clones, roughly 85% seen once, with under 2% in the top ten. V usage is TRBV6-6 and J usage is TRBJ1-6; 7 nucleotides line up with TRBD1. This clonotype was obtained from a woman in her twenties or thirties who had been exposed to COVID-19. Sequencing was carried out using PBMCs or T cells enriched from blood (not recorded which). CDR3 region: CASSYSIGTDNSPLHF. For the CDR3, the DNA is TGTGCCAGCAGTTACTCGATAGGGACAGATAATTCACCCCTCCACTTT.